This T cell receptor beta chain was identified in a study of CD8+ T cells in alopecia areata. Study information: C3H/HeJ graft donors with spontaneous alopecia, aged roughly 6-13 months, supplied skin that was transplanted onto female C3H/HeJ mice aged roughly 6-11 weeks.

It was cDNA, reverse transcribed from extracted RNA, that served as the sequencing template. Sequencing used immunoSEQ multiplex PCR; TCRdb keeps in-frame clones, though not all of them. The sample is made up of 90,000 to 130,000 clones, none counted only once. As for this clone: Gene names are the mouse ones. Read data end 4 residues before the CDR3 end; the end is taken from the germline J gene.

The germline CDR1 and CDR2 sequences are FNHDT and SITEND (reference sequence). The CDR3 totals 14 residues. After removal of 2 bases from V and 6 bases from J, the junction contained 3 bases not matched to a gene. This receptor was identified in a C3H/HeJ mouse with alopecia areata. Mice of this strain are of MHC haplotype H2-k. The rearrangement links TRBV19 to TRBJ2-1; 9 bases map to TRBD1. What was sequenced was lesional skin. The sequenced CDR3 bases are TGTGCCAGCAGTATTGCGGGACAGGGTGCT. It yields the protein CASSIAGQGA. The whole CDR3 sequence is CASSIAGQGAEQFF.